In this sample, the clone carrying this TCR beta chain turned up a few times. The data derive from a study of blood T cell repertoires in COVID-19. Study context: Researchers got acute and convalescent COVID-19 samples from the United States, Italy and Spain. Sources were T cells, B-cell-depleted T cells, or PBMCs; the material itself was cDNA or gDNA.

The CDR3 extends over 13 amino acids. V trimming: 7 bases; J trimming: 1 base; junction bases outside the gene matches: 3. Germline V CDR1 and CDR2: MGHDK, SYGVNS. In the authors' methods: Amplification with reference gene primers provided the estimates of nucleated cell counts. Produced via immunoSEQ multiplex PCR; TCRdb's table is partial and in-frame only. V, J and clone size are those of that table, while D and trimming were read from the DNA. Of roughly 97,000 clones detected, about 79% appear once; the ten largest clones hold about 3.6%. This sequence originates from an elderly woman with active or convalescent COVID-19. Sequenced input: peripheral blood. The rearrangement uses TRBV25-1 and TRBJ1-1, with 7 bases matching TRBD1. The CDR3 spells CASNRDRNTEAFF. Written as DNA, the CDR3 is TGTGCCAGCAACCGGGACAGGAACACTGAAGCTTTCTTT.